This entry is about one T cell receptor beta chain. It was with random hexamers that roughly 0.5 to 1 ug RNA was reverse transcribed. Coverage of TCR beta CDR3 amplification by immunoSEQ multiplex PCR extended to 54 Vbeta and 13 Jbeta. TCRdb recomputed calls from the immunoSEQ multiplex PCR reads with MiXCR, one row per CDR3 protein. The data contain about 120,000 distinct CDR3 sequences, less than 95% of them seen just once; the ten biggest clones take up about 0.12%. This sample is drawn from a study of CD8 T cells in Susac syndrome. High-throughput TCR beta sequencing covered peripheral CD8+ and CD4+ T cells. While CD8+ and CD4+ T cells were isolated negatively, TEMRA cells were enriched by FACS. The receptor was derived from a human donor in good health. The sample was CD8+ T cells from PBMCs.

The CDR3 nucleotides read TGTGCCAGCTCACCACCCGTCAGTCCGGTAGAAGCTTTCTTT. This codes for CASSPPVSPVEAFF. This chain uses TRBV18 with TRBJ1-1, with D hard to call. This CDR3 has 14 residues. Trimming left V 0 bases short and J 8 bases short, with 13 bases between. Germline V gene sequence: CDR1 KGHSH, CDR2 LQKENI.